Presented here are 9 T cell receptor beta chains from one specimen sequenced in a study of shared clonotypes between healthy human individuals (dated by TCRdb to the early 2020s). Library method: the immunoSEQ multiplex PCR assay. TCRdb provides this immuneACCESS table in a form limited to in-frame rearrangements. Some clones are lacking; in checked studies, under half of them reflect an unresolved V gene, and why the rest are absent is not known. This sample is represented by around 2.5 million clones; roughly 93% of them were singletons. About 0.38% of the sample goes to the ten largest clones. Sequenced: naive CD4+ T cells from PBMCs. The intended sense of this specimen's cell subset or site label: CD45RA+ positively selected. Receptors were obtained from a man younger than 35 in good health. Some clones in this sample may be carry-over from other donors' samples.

The CDR3 loop reads CASSAAGGRYNEQFF. The CDR3 DNA follows: TGTGCCAGCAGTGCAGCGGGAGGCCGCTACAATGAGCAGTTCTTC. The chain has TRBV11-3 and TRBJ2-1; 9 positions agree with TRBD2. Trimming took 6 bases from V and 3 from J; bases not matched to a gene: 6. CDR3 size: 15 residues. Per the germline V gene, CDR1 is SGHNT and CDR2 is YENEEA.

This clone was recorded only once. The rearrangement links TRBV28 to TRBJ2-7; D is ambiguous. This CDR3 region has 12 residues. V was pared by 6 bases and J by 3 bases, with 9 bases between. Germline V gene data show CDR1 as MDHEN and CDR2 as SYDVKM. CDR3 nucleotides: TGTGCCAGCAGGTCGGACGGCTACGAGCAGTACTTC. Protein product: CASRSDGYEQYF.

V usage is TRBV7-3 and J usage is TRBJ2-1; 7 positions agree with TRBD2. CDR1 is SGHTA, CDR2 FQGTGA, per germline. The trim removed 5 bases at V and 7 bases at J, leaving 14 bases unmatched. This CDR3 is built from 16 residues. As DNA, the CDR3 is TGTGCCAGCAGCCAAATGGGAGGGATAAGGCCAAATGAGCAGTTCTTC. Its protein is CASSQMGGIRPNEQFF. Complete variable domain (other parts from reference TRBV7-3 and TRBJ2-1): GAGVSQTPSNKVTEKGKYVELRCDPISGHTALYWYRQSLGQGPEFLIYFQGTGAADDSGLPNDRFFAVRPEGSVSTLKIQRTERGDSAVYLCASSQMGGIRPNEQFFGPGTRLTVL.

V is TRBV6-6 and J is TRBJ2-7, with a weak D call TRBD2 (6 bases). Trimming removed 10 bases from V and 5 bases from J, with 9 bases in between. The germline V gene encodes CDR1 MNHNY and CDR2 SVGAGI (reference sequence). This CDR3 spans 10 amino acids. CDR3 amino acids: CANPGDEQYF. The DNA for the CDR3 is TGTGCCAACCCGGGGGACGAGCAGTACTTC.

In nucleotides, the CDR3 is TGCGCCAGCAGCCCAAGAATTACAGGTAACTACGAGCAGTACTTC. It codes for CASSPRITGNYEQYF. V and J are TRBV4-1 and TRBJ2-7; TRBD1 is a possible D gene (5 bases). Germline CDR1 and CDR2: MGHRA and YSYEKL. Trimming left V 4 bases short and J 3 bases short, with 16 bases between. The CDR3 is 15 amino acids.

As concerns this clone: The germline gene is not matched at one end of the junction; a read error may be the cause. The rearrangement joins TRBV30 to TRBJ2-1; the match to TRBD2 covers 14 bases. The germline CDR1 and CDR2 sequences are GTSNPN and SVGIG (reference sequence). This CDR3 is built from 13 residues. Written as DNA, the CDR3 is TGTGCCTGGACGCTTGGACTAGCGGGAGGCGCACTCTTC. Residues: CAWTLGLAGGALF. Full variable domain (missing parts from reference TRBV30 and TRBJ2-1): SQTIHQWPATLVQPVGSPLSLECTVEGTSNPNLYWYRQAAGRGLQLLFYSVGIGQISSEVPQNLSASRPQDRQFILSSKKLLLSDSGFYLCAWTLGLAGGALFGPGTRLTVL.

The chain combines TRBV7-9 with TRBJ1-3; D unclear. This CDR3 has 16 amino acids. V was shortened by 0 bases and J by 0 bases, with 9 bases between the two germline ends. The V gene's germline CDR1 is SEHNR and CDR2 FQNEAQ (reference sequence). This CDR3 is CASSLAEGSSGNTIYF. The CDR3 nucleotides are TGTGCCAGCAGCTTAGCCGAAGGGTCCTCTGGAAACACCATATATTTT.

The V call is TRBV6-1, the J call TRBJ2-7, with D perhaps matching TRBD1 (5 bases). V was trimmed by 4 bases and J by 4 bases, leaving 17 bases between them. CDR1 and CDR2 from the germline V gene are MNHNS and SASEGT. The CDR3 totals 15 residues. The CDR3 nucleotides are TGTGCCAGCAGTGTAGCAGGGTATTTTATGTACGAGCAGTACTTC. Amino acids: CASSVAGYFMYEQYF.

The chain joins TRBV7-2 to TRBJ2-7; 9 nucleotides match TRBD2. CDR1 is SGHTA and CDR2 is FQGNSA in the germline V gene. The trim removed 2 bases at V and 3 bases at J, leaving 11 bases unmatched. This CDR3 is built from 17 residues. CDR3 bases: TGTGCCAGCAGCTTAAGATTAGGTAGCGGGAGAGTCTACGAGCAGTACTTC. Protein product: CASSLRLGSGRVYEQYF.